Following are 2 T cell receptor beta chains from one sample sequenced in a study of OX40 agonist ivuxolimab in advanced cancers. The library was built by means of the immunoSEQ multiplex PCR assay. TCRdb carries this immuneACCESS record with in-frame sequences only. Its versions omit some clonotypes, under half of them owing to an unresolved V gene in the studies checked, with the rest unexplained. This sample lists about 96,000 clones; about 90% were detected once. Of the sample, under 2% is held by the ten largest clones. The sequences come from CD4+ or CD8+ T cells sorted from blood, collected in a trial of the OX40 agonist ivuxolimab. All receptors come from an adult with an advanced solid tumor such as melanoma, head and neck, liver or kidney cancer.

The rearrangement joins TRBV29-1 to TRBJ1-1; 11 bases agree with TRBD1. The CDR3 has 13 amino acids. Trimming removed 5 bases from V and 6 bases from J; junction bases left unmatched: 5. Germline V gives CDR1 SQVTM, CDR2 ANQGSEA. This chain's CDR3 is CSVPGTGGAEAFF. CDR3 nucleotides: TGCAGCGTTCCCGGGACAGGGGGGGCTGAAGCTTTCTTT.

CDR3 coding DNA: TGCGCCAGCAGCCCACCACTGACAGGCGCTAGCACAGATACGCAGTATTTT. It specifies CASSPPLTGASTDTQYF. The chain couples TRBV5-1 to TRBJ2-3; D is perhaps TRBD1 (6 bases). CDR1 SGHRS and CDR2 YFSETQ come from the germline V gene. The CDR3 is made up of 17 amino acids. V dropped 4 bases and J dropped 0 bases, with 18 bases sitting between them.